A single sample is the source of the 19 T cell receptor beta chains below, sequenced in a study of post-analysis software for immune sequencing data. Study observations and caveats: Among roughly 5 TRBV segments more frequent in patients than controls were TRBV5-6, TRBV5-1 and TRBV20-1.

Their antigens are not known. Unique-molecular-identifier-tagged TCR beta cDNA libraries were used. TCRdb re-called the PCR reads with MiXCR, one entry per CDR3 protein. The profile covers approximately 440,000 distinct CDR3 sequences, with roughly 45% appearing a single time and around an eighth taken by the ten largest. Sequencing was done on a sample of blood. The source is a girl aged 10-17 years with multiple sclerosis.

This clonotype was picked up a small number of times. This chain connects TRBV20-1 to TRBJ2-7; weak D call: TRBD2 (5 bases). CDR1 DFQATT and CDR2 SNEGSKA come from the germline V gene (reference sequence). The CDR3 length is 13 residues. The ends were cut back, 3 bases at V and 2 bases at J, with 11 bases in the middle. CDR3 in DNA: TGCAGTGCTAGGGATGCGAGGGCCTACGAGCAGTACTTC. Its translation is CSARDARAYEQYF.

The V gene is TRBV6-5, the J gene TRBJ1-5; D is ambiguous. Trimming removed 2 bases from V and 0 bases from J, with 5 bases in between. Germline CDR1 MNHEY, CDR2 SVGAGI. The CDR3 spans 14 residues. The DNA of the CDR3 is TGTGCCAGCAGTTACACCGTTAGCAATCAGCCCCAGCATTTT. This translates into CASSYTVSNQPQHF.

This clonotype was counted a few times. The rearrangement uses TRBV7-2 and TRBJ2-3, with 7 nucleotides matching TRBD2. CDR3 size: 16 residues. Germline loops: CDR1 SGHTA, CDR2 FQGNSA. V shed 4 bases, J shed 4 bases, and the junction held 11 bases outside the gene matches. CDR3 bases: TGTGCCAGCAGCTCCCTCGGGGGAGGGCCCCCAGATACGCAGTATTTT. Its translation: CASSSLGGGPPDTQYF.

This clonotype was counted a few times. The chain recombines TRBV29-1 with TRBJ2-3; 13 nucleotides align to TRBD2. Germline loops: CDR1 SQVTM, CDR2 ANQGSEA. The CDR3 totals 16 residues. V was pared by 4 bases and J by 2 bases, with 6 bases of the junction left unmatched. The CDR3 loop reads CSVVRTSGSPTDTQYF. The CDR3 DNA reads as TGCAGCGTTGTCAGGACTAGCGGGAGTCCCACAGATACGCAGTATTTT.

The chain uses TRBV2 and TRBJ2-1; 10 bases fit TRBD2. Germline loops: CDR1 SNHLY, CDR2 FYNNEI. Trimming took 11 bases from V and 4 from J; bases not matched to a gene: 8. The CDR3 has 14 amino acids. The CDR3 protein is CAAWRLAGYNEQFF. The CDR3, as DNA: TGTGCCGCCTGGAGACTAGCGGGTTACAATGAGCAGTTCTTC.

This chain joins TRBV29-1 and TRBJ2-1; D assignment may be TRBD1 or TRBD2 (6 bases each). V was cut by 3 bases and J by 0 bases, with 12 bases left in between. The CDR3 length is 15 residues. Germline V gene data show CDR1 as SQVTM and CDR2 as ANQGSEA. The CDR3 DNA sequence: TGCAGCGTTGACGGGGGCAGCAGCTCCTACAATGAGCAGTTCTTC. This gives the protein CSVDGGSSSYNEQFF.

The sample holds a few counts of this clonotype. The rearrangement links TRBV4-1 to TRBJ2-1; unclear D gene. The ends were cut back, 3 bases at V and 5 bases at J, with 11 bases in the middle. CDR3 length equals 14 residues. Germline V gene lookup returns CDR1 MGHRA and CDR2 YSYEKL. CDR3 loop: CASSHGRRNNEQFF. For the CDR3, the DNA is TGCGCCAGCAGCCACGGACGGAGAAACAATGAGCAGTTCTTC.

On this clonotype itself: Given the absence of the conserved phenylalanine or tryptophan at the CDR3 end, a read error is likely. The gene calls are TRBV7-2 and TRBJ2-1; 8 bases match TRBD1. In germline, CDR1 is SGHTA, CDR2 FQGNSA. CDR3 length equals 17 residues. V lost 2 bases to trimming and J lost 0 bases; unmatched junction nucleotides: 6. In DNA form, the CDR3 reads TGTGCCAGCAGCTTACCCCAGGACAGGGTCTCCTACAATGAGCAGTTCGTC. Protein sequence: CASSLPQDRVSYNEQFV.

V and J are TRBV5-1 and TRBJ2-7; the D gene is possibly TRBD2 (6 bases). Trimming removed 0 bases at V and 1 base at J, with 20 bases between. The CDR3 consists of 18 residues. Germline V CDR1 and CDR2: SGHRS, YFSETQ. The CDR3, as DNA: TGCGCCAGCAGCTTGGGAGGTTTTGCTAGCGCGGATTCCTACGAGCAGTACTTC. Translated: CASSLGGFASADSYEQYF.

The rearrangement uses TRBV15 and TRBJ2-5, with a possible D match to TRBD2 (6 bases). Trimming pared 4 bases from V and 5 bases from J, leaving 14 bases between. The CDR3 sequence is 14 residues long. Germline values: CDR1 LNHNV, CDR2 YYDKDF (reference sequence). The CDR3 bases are TGTGCCACCAGCATATTCGGGGGACGGGAGACCCAGTACTTC. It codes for CATSIFGGRETQYF.

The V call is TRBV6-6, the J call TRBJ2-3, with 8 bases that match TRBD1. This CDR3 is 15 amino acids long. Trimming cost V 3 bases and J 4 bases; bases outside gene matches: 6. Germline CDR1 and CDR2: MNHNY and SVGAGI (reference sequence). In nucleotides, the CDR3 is TGTGCCAGCAGTTATTCCGGGACAGGAGCAGATACGCAGTATTTT. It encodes CASSYSGTGADTQYF.

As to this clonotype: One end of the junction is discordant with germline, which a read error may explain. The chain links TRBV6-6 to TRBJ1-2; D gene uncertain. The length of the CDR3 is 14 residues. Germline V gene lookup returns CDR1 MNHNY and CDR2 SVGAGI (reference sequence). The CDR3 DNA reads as TGTGCCAGAAGTTACTCGCCCAGGATCAACGGCTACACCTTC. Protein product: CARSYSPRINGYTF.

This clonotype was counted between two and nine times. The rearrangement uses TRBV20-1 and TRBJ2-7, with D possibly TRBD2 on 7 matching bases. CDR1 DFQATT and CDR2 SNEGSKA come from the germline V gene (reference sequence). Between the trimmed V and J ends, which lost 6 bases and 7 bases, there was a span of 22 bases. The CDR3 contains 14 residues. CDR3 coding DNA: TGCAGTGCAACTGAGACTAGCCGAGGGGGGGAGCAGTACTTC. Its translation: CSATETSRGGEQYF.

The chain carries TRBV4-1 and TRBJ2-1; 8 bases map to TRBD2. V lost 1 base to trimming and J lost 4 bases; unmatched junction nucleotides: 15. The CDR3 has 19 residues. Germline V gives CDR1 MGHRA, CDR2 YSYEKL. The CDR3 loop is CASSQAFVGELAAYNEQFF. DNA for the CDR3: TGCGCCAGCAGCCAAGCCTTCGTTGGAGAACTAGCGGCATACAATGAGCAGTTCTTC.

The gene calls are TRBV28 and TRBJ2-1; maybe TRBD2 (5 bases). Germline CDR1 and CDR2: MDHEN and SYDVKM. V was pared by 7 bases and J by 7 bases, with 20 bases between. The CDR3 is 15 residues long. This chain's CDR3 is CASTLPRRPLNEQFF. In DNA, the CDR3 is TGTGCCAGCACCCTCCCACGGAGGCCGTTGAATGAGCAGTTCTTC.

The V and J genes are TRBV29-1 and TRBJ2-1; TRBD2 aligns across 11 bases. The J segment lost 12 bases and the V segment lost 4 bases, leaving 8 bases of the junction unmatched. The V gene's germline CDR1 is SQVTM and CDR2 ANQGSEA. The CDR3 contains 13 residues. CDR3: CSVGGSGRAWQFF. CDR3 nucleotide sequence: TGCAGCGTTGGGGGTAGCGGGAGGGCCTGGCAGTTCTTC.

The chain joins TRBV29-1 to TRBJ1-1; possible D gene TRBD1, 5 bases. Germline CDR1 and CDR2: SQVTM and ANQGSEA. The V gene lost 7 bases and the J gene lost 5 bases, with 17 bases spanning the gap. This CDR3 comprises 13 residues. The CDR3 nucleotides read TGCAGCGCCATGCGGGGGGGAGAGACTGAAGCTTTCTTT. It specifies CSAMRGGETEAFF.

For the CDR3, the DNA is TGTGCCAGCACTCCAACCGGGACAGGGGAGTGGGGGCAGTACTTC. Amino acids: CASTPTGTGEWGQYF. The gene calls are TRBV28 and TRBJ2-7; TRBD1 agrees at 10 bases. The junction had 15 bases not matched to a gene; V was cut back by 7 bases and J by 9 bases. CDR3 length: 15 residues. Germline loops: CDR1 MDHEN, CDR2 SYDVKM.

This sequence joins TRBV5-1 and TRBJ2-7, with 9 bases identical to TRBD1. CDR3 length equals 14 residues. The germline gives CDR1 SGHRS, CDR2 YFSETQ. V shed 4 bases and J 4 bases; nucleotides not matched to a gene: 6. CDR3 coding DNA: TGCGCCAGCAGCCAGACAGGGGGGGAGTACGAGCAGTACTTC. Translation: CASSQTGGEYEQYF.